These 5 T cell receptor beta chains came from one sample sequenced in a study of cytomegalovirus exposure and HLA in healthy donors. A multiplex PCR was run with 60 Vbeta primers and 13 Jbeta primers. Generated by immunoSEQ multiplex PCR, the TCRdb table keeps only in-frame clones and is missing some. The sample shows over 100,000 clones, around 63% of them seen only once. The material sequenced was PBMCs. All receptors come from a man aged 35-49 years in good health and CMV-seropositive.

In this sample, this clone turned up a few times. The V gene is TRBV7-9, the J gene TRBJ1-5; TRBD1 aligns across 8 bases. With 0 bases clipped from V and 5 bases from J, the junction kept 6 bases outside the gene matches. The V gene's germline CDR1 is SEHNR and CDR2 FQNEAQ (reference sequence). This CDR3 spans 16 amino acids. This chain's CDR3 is CASSLAHRGRDQPQHF. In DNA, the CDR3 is TGTGCCAGCAGCTTAGCGCACAGGGGGAGAGATCAGCCCCAGCATTTT.

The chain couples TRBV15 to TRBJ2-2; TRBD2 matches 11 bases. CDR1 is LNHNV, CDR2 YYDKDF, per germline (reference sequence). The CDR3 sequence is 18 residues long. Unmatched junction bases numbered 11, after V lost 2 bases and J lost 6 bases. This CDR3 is CATSRLAVAGGPAGELFF. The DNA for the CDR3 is TGTGCCACCAGCAGACTTGCGGTAGCGGGAGGGCCGGCCGGGGAGCTGTTTTTT.

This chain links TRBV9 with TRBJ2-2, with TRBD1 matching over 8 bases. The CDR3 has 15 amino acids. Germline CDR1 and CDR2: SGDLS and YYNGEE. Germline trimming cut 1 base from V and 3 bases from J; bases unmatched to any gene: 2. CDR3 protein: CASSVQGADTGELFF. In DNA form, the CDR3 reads TGTGCCAGCAGCGTACAGGGGGCGGACACCGGGGAGCTGTTTTTT.

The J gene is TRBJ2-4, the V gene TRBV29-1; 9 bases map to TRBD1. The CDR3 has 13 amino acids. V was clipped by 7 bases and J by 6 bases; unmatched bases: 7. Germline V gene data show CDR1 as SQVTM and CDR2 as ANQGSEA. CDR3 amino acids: CSAVTGGINIQYF. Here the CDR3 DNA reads TGCAGCGCCGTGACAGGGGGAATAAACATTCAGTACTTC.

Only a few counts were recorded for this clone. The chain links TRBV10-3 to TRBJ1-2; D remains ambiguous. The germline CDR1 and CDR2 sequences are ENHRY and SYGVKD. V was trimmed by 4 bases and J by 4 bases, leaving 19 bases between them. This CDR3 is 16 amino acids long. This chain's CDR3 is CAISGRSDSRSYGYTF. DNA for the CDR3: TGTGCCATCAGTGGACGGTCGGACTCACGATCCTATGGCTACACCTTC.